The count of the clone carrying this T cell receptor (beta chain) is one. What it binds is unknown. The CDR3 has 16 residues. V shed 0 bases and J 2 bases; nucleotides not matched to a gene: 4. Looked up from germline, CDR1 is LGHDT and CDR2 is YNNKEL (reference sequence). This specimen comes from a study of CD8 T cells in ankylosing spondylitis. Study-wide results and caveats: Disease-linked clones bore a CD8+ phenotype, appearing relatively rarely in peripheral blood. It appeared that ankylosing spondylitis blood was characterized by a TCR beta motif of roughly 8 highly homologous variants.

Generation of TCR beta libraries employed quantitative 5'-RACE incorporating molecular barcodes. MiXCR was run by TCRdb on the 5' RACE reads, yielding one entry per CDR3 protein. The data show some 700,000 distinct CDR3 sequences, roughly 20% seen once. Sequences were obtained from blood, either unsorted or a sorted T cell fraction (not recorded which). The source is a male donor with ankylosing spondylitis. The chain is built from TRBV3-1 and TRBJ2-7, with 10 bases lining up with TRBD1. As DNA, the CDR3 is TGTGCCAGCAGCCAAGATTCGGGACAGGGGACCTACGAGCAGTACTTC. It encodes CASSQDSGQGTYEQYF.